These 29 T cell receptor beta chains originate from one sample sequenced in a study of T cell responses to AZD1222 COVID-19 vaccine. Generated by immunoSEQ multiplex PCR, the TCRdb table keeps only in-frame clones and is missing some. The profile shows fewer than 200,000 clones, 85% to 90% of them singletons. The sample here was peripheral blood, taken on day 0 of AZD1222 vaccination. The receptors shown here come from an adult in good health.

The rearrangement links TRBV4-1 to TRBJ1-4; no firm D call. The CDR3 extends over 15 amino acids. The ends were cut back, 4 bases at V and 1 base at J, with 10 bases in the middle. In germline, CDR1 is MGHRA, CDR2 YSYEKL. Here the CDR3 DNA reads TGCGCCAGCAGCCTGGCGCGGAGAACTAATGAAAAACTGTTTTTT. This codes for CASSLARRTNEKLFF.

The chain uses TRBV18 and TRBJ2-7, with 8 bases matching TRBD2. Germline V CDR1 and CDR2: KGHSH, LQKENI. This CDR3 spans 16 amino acids. Trimming at V came to 4 bases and at J to 1 base, leaving 9 bases not matched to a gene. The CDR3 loop is CASSLLELAVSYEQYF. The CDR3 region has the DNA TGTGCCAGCTCACTCCTAGAACTAGCGGTTTCCTACGAGCAGTACTTC.

This chain links TRBV27 with TRBJ2-1; 12 bases are shared with TRBD2. Germline V lookup: CDR1 MNHEY, CDR2 SMNVEV (reference sequence). After removal of 5 bases from V and 7 bases from J, the junction contained 9 bases not matched to a gene. The CDR3 is 16 amino acids. The CDR3 protein is CASSPRTSGMGNEQFF. The CDR3 nucleotides are TGTGCCAGCAGTCCTAGGACTAGCGGGATGGGGAATGAGCAGTTCTTC.

This clone was counted once. CDR3 DNA sequence: TGCGCCAGCAGCTTACAGGGGTCACCCCTCCACTTT. Amino acid sequence: CASSLQGSPLHF. The chain links TRBV5-1 to TRBJ1-6; 7 nucleotides line up with TRBD1. The CDR3 loop spans 12 amino acids. CDR1 SGHRS and CDR2 YFSETQ come from the germline V gene. The J segment lost 10 bases and the V segment lost 2 bases, leaving 0 bases of the junction unmatched. Together with reference TRBV5-1 and TRBJ1-6, the CDR3 gives the full variable domain: KAGVTQTPRYLIKTRGQQVTLSCSPISGHRSVSWYQQTPGQGLQFLFEYFSETQRNKGNFPGRFSGRQFSNSRSEMNVSTLELGDSALYLCASSLQGSPLHFGNGTRLTVT.

J is TRBJ1-4 and V is TRBV5-1; 7 bases line up with TRBD1. The CDR3 is 16 residues long. The germline V gene encodes CDR1 SGHRS and CDR2 YFSETQ. The junction had 6 bases not matched to a gene; V was cut back by 4 bases and J by 0 bases. In nucleotides, the CDR3 is TGCGCCAGCAGCCCCGGGACAGAGGCAACTAATGAAAAACTGTTTTTT. This sequence encodes CASSPGTEATNEKLFF.

The V call is TRBV10-3, the J call TRBJ1-2, with no clear D. The CDR3 spans 13 residues. Germline CDR1 and CDR2: ENHRY and SYGVKD. Trimming pared 2 bases from V and 1 base from J, leaving 5 bases between. For the CDR3, the DNA is TGTGCCATCAGTGAGAAGGGTAACTATGGCTACACCTTC. Residues: CAISEKGNYGYTF.

The chain employs TRBV28 and TRBJ1-5; D possibly corresponds to TRBD1 (6 bases). Germline lookup yields CDR1 MDHEN and CDR2 SYDVKM. This CDR3 region has 14 residues. Trimming took off 5 bases at V and 2 bases at J, with 10 bases between the two ends. CDR3 loop: CASSTNRGNQPQHF. As DNA, the CDR3 is TGTGCCAGCAGTACAAACAGGGGCAATCAGCCCCAGCATTTT.

This clone occurred once. In the same sample, other DNA sequences code for this CDR3. The chain couples TRBV27 to TRBJ1-1, with TRBD1 as a possible D gene (5 bases). The CDR3 spans 15 residues. CDR1 and CDR2 (germline): MNHEY, SMNVEV (reference sequence). With 1 base removed from V and 5 bases from J, the gap between germline ends came to 14 bases. The CDR3 spells CASSLFGGMGTEAFF. For the CDR3, the DNA is TGTGCCAGCAGTTTATTTGGGGGGATGGGAACTGAAGCTTTCTTT.

The chain employs TRBV28 and TRBJ1-5; no definite D call. Germline values: CDR1 MDHEN, CDR2 SYDVKM. V lost 7 bases and J lost 7, with 5 bases in between. This CDR3 is built from 10 residues. CDR3 coding DNA: TGTGCCAGCAATACACAGCCCCAGCATTTT. This translates into CASNTQPQHF. The full variable domain, in which reference TRBV28 and TRBJ1-5 provide the parts outside the CDR3, is DVKVTQSSRYLVKRTGEKVFLECVQDMDHENMFWYRQDPGLGLRLIYFSYDVKMKEKGDIPEGYSVSREKKERFSLILESASTNQTSMYLCASNTQPQHFGDGTRLSIL.

The chain links TRBV29-1 to TRBJ2-3; D unresolved. CDR1 and CDR2 (germline): SQVTM, ANQGSEA. The length of the CDR3 is 15 residues. With 8 bases removed from V and 4 bases from J, the gap between germline ends came to 22 bases. In nucleotides, the CDR3 is TGCAGCCTTAGAGGCATGGCAGGCTTACCAGATACGCAGTATTTT. Its translation is CSLRGMAGLPDTQYF.

The chain couples TRBV12-3 or TRBV12-4 to TRBJ1-5; no firm D call. V was clipped by 11 bases and J by 0 bases, with 8 bases between them. The CDR3 extends over 12 amino acids. Here the CDR3 DNA reads TGTGCCTCACGGGTTAGCAATCAGCCCCAGCATTTT. Translated, it gives CASRVSNQPQHF.

The chain couples TRBV7-9 to TRBJ1-2; 7 bases line up with TRBD1. Germline V gene data show CDR1 as SEHNR and CDR2 as FQNEAQ (reference sequence). The junction had 14 bases not matched to a gene; V was cut back by 5 bases and J by 5 bases. The length of the CDR3 is 16 residues. The CDR3 sequence is CASSQSGGPSSYGYTF. CDR3 bases: TGTGCCAGCAGCCAATCAGGGGGTCCTTCTTCTTATGGCTACACCTTC.

The chain joins TRBV7-2 to TRBJ2-7, with 7 positions matching TRBD1. The V segment lost 1 base and the J segment 6 bases; nucleotides outside the gene matches: 9. The CDR3 has 15 amino acids. The germline V gene encodes CDR1 SGHTA and CDR2 FQGNSA. Here the CDR3 reads CASSLVTQGPREQYF. The CDR3, as DNA: TGTGCCAGCAGCTTAGTGACACAGGGGCCACGCGAGCAGTACTTC.

This sequence joins TRBV3-1 (or the pseudogene TRBV3-2) and TRBJ2-3, with TRBD1 as a possible D gene (6 bases). V was trimmed by 6 bases and J by 2 bases, leaving 18 bases between them. Germline loops: CDR1 LGHDT, CDR2 YNNKEL (reference sequence). CDR3 length: 16 amino acids. CDR3 DNA sequence: TGTGCCAGCAGTCCTCGAGGGACACCTTTCACAGATACGCAGTATTTT. It encodes CASSPRGTPFTDTQYF.

This clone was picked up one time. The chain recombines TRBV3-1 (or the pseudogene TRBV3-2) with TRBJ1-5, with D uncertain. This CDR3 contains 17 residues. Germline V lookup: CDR1 LGHDT, CDR2 YNNKEL (reference sequence). The germline V and J ends were trimmed by 0 bases and 1 base, with 13 bases remaining between them. CDR3: CASSQDRFSGSNQPQHF. In DNA form, the CDR3 reads TGTGCCAGCAGCCAAGATCGTTTTTCGGGGAGCAATCAGCCCCAGCATTTT.

V usage is TRBV7-9 and J usage is TRBJ1-4, with D unresolved. The ends were cut back, 8 bases at V and 0 bases at J, with 22 bases in the middle. Germline loops: CDR1 SEHNR, CDR2 FQNEAQ (reference sequence). The CDR3 is made up of 18 amino acids. For the CDR3, the DNA is TGTGCCAGCTCTCCGGAGGGCAGGCTCGTTGCAACTAATGAAAAACTGTTTTTT. It codes for CASSPEGRLVATNEKLFF.

V and J are TRBV14 and TRBJ1-6; unclear D gene. The germline V gene encodes CDR1 SGHDN and CDR2 FVKESK. The CDR3 consists of 16 residues. Trimming shortened V by 0 bases and J by 7 bases, and 13 bases separated the two germline ends. In DNA form, the CDR3 reads TGTGCCAGCAGCCAAGAGGTTGGCAGGCCCAATTCACCCCTCCACTTT. This translates into CASSQEVGRPNSPLHF. Drawing the rest from reference TRBV14 and TRBJ1-6, the complete variable domain is EAGVTQFPSHSVIEKGQTVTLRCDPISGHDNLYWYRRVMGKEIKFLLHFVKESKQDESGMPNNRFLAERTGGTYSTLKVQPAELEDSGVYFCASSQEVGRPNSPLHFGNGTRLTVT.

This clone appeared once. The chain uses TRBV19 and TRBJ1-3; D call uncertain. The CDR3 sequence is 16 residues long. The germline V gene has CDR1 LNHDA and CDR2 SQIVND (reference sequence). The V gene lost 3 bases and the J gene lost 6 bases, with 18 bases spanning the gap. Here the CDR3 reads CASSIPSRPSENTIYF. CDR3 coding DNA: TGTGCCAGTAGTATCCCTTCCCGGCCATCCGAAAACACCATATATTTT.

The chain has TRBV4-2 and TRBJ1-2; D unclear. The V end was cut by 2 bases, the J end by 0 bases, with 16 bases between. Germline V gives CDR1 LGHNA, CDR2 YNFKEQ. There are 17 residues in the CDR3. The CDR3 here is CASSQMENDLANYGYTF. CDR3 nucleotides: TGTGCCAGCAGCCAAATGGAAAACGACTTAGCTAACTATGGCTACACCTTC.

The chain combines TRBV6-5 with TRBJ1-2; 7 bases line up with TRBD1. The J segment lost 2 bases and the V segment lost 5 bases, leaving 5 bases of the junction unmatched. Germline CDR1 is MNHEY and CDR2 is SVGAGI. The CDR3 extends over 14 amino acids. CDR3 protein: CASSTLGGNYGYTF. CDR3 in DNA: TGTGCCAGCAGTACACTAGGGGGCAACTATGGCTACACCTTC.

The chain employs TRBV5-1 and TRBJ2-2, with D possibly being TRBD1 (6 bases). There are 18 residues in the CDR3. The V end lost 1 base, the J end lost 3 bases, and 19 bases lay between the germline ends. Per germline, CDR1 SGHRS and CDR2 YFSETQ. Here the CDR3 reads CASSLWTNRDRDTGELFF. DNA of the CDR3: TGCGCCAGCAGCTTGTGGACGAACAGGGACCGGGACACCGGGGAGCTGTTTTTT.

On this clone: The sample holds other DNA sequences that translate to the same CDR3. The rearrangement links TRBV5-1 to TRBJ2-7, with TRBD1 identical over 7 bases. The V gene end was trimmed by 0 bases and the J gene end by 0 bases; junction bases not matched to a gene: 3. There are 15 residues in the CDR3. Per the germline V gene, CDR1 is SGHRS and CDR2 is YFSETQ. Written as DNA, the CDR3 is TGCGCCAGCAGCTTGGTGGCAGGGGGCTCCTACGAGCAGTACTTC. It specifies CASSLVAGGSYEQYF.

V is TRBV7-2 and J is TRBJ2-7; D is uncertain. Per the germline V gene, CDR1 is SGHTA and CDR2 is FQGNSA. The length of the CDR3 is 14 residues. Trimming removed 5 bases from V and 3 bases from J, with 14 bases in between. The CDR3 protein is CASSPRLEVYEQYF. The DNA of the CDR3 is TGTGCCAGCAGCCCCAGGTTAGAAGTCTACGAGCAGTACTTC.

The rearrangement links TRBV3-1 (or the pseudogene TRBV3-2) to TRBJ2-3; D not resolved. Germline V gives CDR1 LGHDT, CDR2 YNNKEL (reference sequence). This CDR3 has 14 amino acids. V gave up 4 bases and J gave up 3 bases, with 11 bases separating them. The CDR3 nucleotides read TGTGCCAGCAGCCCTTACAGTAGGACAGATACGCAGTATTTT. It codes for CASSPYSRTDTQYF.

The V call is TRBV5-1, the J call TRBJ1-5; the match to TRBD1 covers 9 bases. CDR3 size: 15 residues. V gave up 2 bases and J gave up 6 bases; unmatched junction bases: 6. CDR1 and CDR2 (germline): SGHRS, YFSETQ. The DNA for the CDR3 is TGCGCCAGCAGCTTAACAGGGGGCGGAATTCAGCCCCAGCATTTT. This encodes CASSLTGGGIQPQHF.

CDR3 sequence reads: CASSQPPGLAVNGLYTDTQYF. DNA for the CDR3: TGCGCCAGCAGCCAACCACCGGGACTAGCGGTTAATGGTCTATACACAGATACGCAGTATTTT. The V and J genes are TRBV4-3 and TRBJ2-3; TRBD2 matches at 11 bases. Trimming at V came to 2 bases and at J to 2 bases, leaving 18 bases not matched to a gene. The CDR3 runs to 21 residues. Germline loops: CDR1 LGHNA, CDR2 YSLEER.

This chain connects TRBV5-4 to TRBJ2-7, with D possibly matching TRBD1 (6 bases). Germline V gene lookup returns CDR1 SGHNT and CDR2 YYREEE (reference sequence). V lost 1 base and J 3 bases, leaving 11 bases between the germline ends. This CDR3 comprises 14 residues. DNA of the CDR3: TGTGCCAGCAGCTTGCGTGCAGGGGACTACGAGCAGTACTTC. It yields the protein CASSLRAGDYEQYF.

The V call is TRBV5-6, the J call TRBJ2-7; D possibly uses TRBD1 or TRBD2 (5 bases each). The CDR3 runs to 15 residues. Deletions cut 0 bases from V and 3 bases from J, with 13 bases between. Germline CDR1 and CDR2: SGHDT and YYEEEE. In DNA, the CDR3 is TGTGCCAGCAGCTTGGTTGGGGGACCGATCTACGAGCAGTACTTC. It specifies CASSLVGGPIYEQYF.

This rearrangement joins TRBV6-9 to TRBJ2-7; no clear D. CDR1 and CDR2 (germline): MNHGY, SVAAGI. This CDR3 has 11 residues. Trimming pared 4 bases from V and 11 bases from J, leaving 12 bases between. The CDR3 here is CASSWLVRKYF. The CDR3 DNA reads as TGTGCCAGCAGTTGGCTAGTGAGAAAGTACTTC.